This T cell receptor beta chain was identified in a study of shared clonotypes between healthy human individuals. Trimming removed 4 bases from V and 3 bases from J, with 8 bases in between. The CDR3 has 13 residues. Germline CDR1 and CDR2: SGHNT and YYREEE (reference sequence). The healthy adult donors were HIV-negative and reported no recent acute infections or vaccinations. Measured with immunoSEQ multiplex PCR; TCRdb has only the in-frame clones, and not every one. In the table there are approximately 350,000 clones, about 96% of which are singletons. The specimen sequenced was memory CD8+ T cells sorted from blood. The sample's subset: CD45RO+ cells pooled with CCR7-negative TemRA cells. The rearrangement uses TRBV5-4 and TRBJ1-3; no clear D. This clonotype originated in a young man in good health. This chain's CDR3 is CASSTDYGNTIYF. In DNA, the CDR3 is TGTGCCAGCAGCACAGACTATGGAAACACCATATATTTT.